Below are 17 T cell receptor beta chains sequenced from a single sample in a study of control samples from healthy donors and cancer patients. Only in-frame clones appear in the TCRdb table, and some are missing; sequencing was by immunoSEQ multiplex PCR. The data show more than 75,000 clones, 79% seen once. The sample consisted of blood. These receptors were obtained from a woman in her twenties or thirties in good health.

This CDR3 is CASSEFGGSGQPQHF. The CDR3 coding sequence is TGTGCCAGCAGTGAATTCGGGGGGTCTGGGCAGCCCCAGCATTTT. The chain joins TRBV6-1 to TRBJ1-5; the D gene is possibly TRBD1 (5 bases). Looked up from germline, CDR1 is MNHNS and CDR2 is SASEGT. The CDR3 covers 15 residues. V was clipped by 2 bases and J by 7 bases, with 15 bases between them.

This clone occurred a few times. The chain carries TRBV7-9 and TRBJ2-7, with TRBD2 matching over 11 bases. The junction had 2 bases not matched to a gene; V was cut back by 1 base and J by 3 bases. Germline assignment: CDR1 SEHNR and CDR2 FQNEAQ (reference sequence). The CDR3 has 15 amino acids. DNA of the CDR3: TGTGCCAGCAGCTTAGAGCTAGCGGGGGGCTACGAGCAGTACTTC. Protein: CASSLELAGGYEQYF.

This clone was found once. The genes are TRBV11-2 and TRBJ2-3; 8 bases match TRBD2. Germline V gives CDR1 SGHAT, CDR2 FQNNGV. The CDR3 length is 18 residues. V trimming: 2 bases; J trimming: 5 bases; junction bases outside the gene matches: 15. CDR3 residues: CASSLRAVAGRVGDTQYF. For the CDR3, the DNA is TGTGCCAGCAGCTTACGGGCGGTAGCGGGGCGCGTCGGAGATACGCAGTATTTT.

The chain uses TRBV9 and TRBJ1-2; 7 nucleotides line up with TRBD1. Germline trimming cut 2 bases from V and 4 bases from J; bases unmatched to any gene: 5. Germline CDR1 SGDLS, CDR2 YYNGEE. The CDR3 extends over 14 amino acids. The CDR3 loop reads CASSVGQDPYGYTF. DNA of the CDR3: TGTGCCAGCAGCGTCGGACAGGACCCCTATGGCTACACCTTC.

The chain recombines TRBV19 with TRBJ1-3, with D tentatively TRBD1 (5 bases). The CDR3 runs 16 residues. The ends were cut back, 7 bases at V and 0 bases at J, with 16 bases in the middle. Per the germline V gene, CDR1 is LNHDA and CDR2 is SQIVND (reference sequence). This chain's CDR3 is CASNPLGRFSGNTIYF. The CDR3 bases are TGTGCCAGTAATCCGCTGGGACGTTTCTCTGGAAACACCATATATTTT.

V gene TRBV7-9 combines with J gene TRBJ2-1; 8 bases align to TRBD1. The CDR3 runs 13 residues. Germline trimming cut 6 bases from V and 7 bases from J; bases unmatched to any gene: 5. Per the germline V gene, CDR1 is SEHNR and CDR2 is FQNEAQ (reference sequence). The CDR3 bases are TGTGCCAGCAGTCCGGGACAGGCAAATGAGCAGTTCTTC. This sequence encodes CASSPGQANEQFF.

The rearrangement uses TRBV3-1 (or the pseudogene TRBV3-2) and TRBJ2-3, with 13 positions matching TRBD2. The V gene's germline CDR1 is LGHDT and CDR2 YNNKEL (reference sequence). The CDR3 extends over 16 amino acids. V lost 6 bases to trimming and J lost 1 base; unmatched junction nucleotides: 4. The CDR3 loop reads CASSRLAGGRTDTQYF. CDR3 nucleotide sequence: TGTGCCAGCAGTCGACTAGCGGGGGGCCGCACAGATACGCAGTATTTT.

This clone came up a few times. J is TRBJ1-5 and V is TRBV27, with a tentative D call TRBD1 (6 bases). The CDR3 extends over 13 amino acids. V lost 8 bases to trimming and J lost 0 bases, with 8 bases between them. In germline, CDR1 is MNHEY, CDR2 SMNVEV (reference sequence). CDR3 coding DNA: TGTGCCAGCGGGGGCGGTAGCAATCAGCCCCAGCATTTT. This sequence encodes CASGGGSNQPQHF.

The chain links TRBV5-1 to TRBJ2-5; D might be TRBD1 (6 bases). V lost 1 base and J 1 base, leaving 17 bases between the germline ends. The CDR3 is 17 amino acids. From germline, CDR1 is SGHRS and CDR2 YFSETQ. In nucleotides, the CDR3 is TGCGCCAGCAGCTTGAACCCCGGGACACCCATCCAAGAGACCCAGTACTTC. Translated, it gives CASSLNPGTPIQETQYF. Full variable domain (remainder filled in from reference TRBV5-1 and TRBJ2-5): KAGVTQTPRYLIKTRGQQVTLSCSPISGHRSVSWYQQTPGQGLQFLFEYFSETQRNKGNFPGRFSGRQFSNSRSEMNVSTLELGDSALYLCASSLNPGTPIQETQYFGPGTRLLVL.

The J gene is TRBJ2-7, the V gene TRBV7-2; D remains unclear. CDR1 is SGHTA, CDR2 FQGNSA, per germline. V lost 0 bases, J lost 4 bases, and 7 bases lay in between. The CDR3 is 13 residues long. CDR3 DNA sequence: TGTGCCAGCAGCTTAGCAACAAAATACGAGCAGTACTTC. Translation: CASSLATKYEQYF.

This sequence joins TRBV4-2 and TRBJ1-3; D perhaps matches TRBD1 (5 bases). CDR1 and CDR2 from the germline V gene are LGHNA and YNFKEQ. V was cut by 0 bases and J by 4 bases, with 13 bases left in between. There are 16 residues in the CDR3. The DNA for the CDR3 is TGTGCCAGCAGCCAAGATCGGGGCCCCCCGGGAAACACCATATATTTT. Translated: CASSQDRGPPGNTIYF.

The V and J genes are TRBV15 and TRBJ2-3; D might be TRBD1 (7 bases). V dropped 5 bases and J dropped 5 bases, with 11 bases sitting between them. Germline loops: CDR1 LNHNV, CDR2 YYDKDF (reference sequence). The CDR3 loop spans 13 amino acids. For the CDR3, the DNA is TGTGCCACCAGCCGCAGGGGGGTAGATACGCAGTATTTT. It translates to CATSRRGVDTQYF.

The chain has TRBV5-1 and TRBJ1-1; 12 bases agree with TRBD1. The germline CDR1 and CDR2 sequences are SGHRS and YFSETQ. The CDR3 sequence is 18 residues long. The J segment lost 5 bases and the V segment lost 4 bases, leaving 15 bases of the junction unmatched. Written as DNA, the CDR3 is TGCGCCAGCAGCCGTTCAACCGGGACAGGGGGCGGACAGACTGAAGCTTTCTTT. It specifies CASSRSTGTGGGQTEAFF.

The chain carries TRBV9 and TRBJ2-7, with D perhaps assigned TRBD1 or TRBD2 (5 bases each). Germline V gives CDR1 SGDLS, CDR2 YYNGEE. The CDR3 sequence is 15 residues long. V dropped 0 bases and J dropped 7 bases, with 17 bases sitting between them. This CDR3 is CASSVGGDVFGEQYF. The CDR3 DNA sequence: TGTGCCAGCAGCGTAGGAGGGGATGTTTTTGGGGAGCAGTACTTC.

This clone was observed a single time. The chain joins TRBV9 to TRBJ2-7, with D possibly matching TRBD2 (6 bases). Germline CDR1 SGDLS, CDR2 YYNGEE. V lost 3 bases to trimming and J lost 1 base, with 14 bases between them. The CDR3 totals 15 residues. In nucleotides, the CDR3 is TGTGCCAGCAGCGGGTTCCCGGGACTGTCCTACGAGCAGTACTTC. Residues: CASSGFPGLSYEQYF.

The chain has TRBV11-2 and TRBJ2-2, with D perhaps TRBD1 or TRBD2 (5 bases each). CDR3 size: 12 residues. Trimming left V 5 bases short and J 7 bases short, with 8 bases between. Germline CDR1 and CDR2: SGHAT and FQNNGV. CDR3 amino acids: CASSRDGGELFF. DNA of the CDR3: TGTGCCAGCAGCCGGGACGGCGGGGAGCTGTTTTTT.

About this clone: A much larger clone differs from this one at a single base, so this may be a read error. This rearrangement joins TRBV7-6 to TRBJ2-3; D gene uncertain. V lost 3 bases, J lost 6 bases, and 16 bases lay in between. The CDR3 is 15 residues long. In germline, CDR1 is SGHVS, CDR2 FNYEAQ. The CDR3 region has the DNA TGTGCCAGCAGCTTGAGGCACGGTGATGGGGATACGCAGTATTTT. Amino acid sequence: CASSLRHGDGDTQYF. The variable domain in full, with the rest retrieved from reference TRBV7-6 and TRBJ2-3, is GAGVSQSPRYKVTKRGQDVALRCDPISGHVSLYWYRQALGQGPEFLTYFNYEAQQDKSGLPNDRFSAERPEGSISTLTIQRTEQRDSAMYRCASSLRHGDGDTQYFGPGTRLTVL.